The clone carrying this T cell receptor beta chain was detected ten times or more. Its antigen is currently unknown. The data originate from a study of T cells in Graves' hyperthyroidism and ophthalmopathy. The study, taken as a whole, reports: A median roughly 6.6 months before onset, the model predicted ophthalmopathy. The majority of expanded thyroid clonotypes above 0.001 also appeared in blood.

The hyperthyroidism patients had all been newly diagnosed, and their disease duration was under 2 months. Their ages ranged from 18 to 65 years. First hyperthyroidism diagnosis is when the blood sample was obtained, before any ophthalmopathy symptoms. V was cut by 5 bases and J by 4 bases, with 20 bases left in between. Per germline, CDR1 SEHNR and CDR2 FQNEAQ (reference sequence). This CDR3 spans 16 amino acids. Authors of the study amplified TCR beta CDR3 regions from RNA transcripts. Initially, a first-round RT-PCR of the TCR CDR3 employed the HTBI primer set. TCRdb used MiXCR to reprocess the multiplex PCR reads, holding one entry per CDR3 protein. The sample carries 690,000 or so distinct CDR3 sequences, approximately 18% recorded once.

The chain employs TRBV7-9 and TRBJ2-5; TRBD2 is a possible D gene (7 bases). Sequenced sample: blood. This sequence originates from a woman between 45 and 65 years old with Graves' hyperthyroidism that later progressed to Graves' ophthalmopathy. The CDR3 nucleotides are TGTGCCAGCAGCCCCCTAAGGGGGGGGGCCGCAGAGACCCAGTACTTC. Translated, it gives CASSPLRGGAAETQYF.